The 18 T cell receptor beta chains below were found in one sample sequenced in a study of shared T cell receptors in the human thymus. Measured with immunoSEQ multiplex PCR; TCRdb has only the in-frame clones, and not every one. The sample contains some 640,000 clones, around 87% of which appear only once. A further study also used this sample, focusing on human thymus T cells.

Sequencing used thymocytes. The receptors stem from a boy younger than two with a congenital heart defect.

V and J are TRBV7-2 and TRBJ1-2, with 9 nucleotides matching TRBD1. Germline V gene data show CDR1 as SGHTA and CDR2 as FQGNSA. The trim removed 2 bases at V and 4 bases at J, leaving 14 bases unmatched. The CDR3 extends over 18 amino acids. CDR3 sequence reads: CASSLPGPGQGSGYGYTF. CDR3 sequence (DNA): TGTGCCAGCAGCTTACCAGGACCGGGACAGGGATCGGGCTATGGCTACACCTTC.

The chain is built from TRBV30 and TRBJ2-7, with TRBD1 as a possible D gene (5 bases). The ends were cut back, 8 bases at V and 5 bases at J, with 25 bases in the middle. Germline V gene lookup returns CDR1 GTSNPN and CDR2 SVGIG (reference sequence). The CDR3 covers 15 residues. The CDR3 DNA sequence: TGTGCCGCCACCCAGGGCAGGGATGGTGAGGACGAGCAGTACTTC. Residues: CAATQGRDGEDEQYF.

The CDR3 protein is CASSLSGGLLGNTIYF. The CDR3 DNA is TGTGCCAGCAGCTTATCAGGAGGGCTCCTTGGAAACACCATATATTTT. The J gene is TRBJ1-3, the V gene TRBV7-9; no definite D call. The CDR3 length is 16 residues. Per germline, CDR1 SEHNR and CDR2 FQNEAQ (reference sequence). The ends were cut back, 2 bases at V and 3 bases at J, with 14 bases in the middle.

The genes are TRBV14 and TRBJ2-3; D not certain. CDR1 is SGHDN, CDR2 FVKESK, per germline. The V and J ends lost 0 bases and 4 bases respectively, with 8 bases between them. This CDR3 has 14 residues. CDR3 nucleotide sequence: TGTGCCAGCAGCCAAGAGAGAGCTCCAGATACGCAGTATTTT. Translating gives CASSQERAPDTQYF.

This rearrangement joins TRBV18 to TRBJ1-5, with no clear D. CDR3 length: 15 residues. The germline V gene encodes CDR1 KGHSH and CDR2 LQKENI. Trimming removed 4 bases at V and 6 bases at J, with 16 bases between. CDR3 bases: TGTGCCAGCTCACGGGCAAGGATTTTCGGTCAGCCCCAGCATTTT. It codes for CASSRARIFGQPQHF.

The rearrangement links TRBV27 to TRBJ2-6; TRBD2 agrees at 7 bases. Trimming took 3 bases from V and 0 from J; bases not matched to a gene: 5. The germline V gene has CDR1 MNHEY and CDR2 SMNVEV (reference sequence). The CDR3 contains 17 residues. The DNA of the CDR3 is TGTGCCAGCAGTTTTACGGGACTAACCTCTGGGGCCAACGTCCTGACTTTC. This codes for CASSFTGLTSGANVLTF.

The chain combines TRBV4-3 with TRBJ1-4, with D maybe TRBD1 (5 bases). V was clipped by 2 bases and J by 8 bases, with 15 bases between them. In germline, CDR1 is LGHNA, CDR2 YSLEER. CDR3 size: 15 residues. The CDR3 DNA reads TGCGCCAGCAGCCAAAAAGGGGCGACACGAGAAAAACTGTTTTTT. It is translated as CASSQKGATREKLFF.

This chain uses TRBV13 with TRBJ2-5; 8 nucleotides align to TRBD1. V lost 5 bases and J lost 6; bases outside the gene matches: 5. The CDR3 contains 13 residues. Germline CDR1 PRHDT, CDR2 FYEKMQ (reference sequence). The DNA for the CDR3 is TGTGCCAGCAGCGCGACAGGGGTAAAGACCCAGTACTTC. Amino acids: CASSATGVKTQYF.

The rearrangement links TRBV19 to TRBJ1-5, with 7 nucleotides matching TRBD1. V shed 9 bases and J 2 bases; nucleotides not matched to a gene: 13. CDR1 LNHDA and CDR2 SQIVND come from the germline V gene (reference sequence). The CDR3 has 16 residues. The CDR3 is CASLDRARIGNQPQHF. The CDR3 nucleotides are TGTGCCAGCCTCGACAGGGCGAGGATCGGCAATCAGCCCCAGCATTTT.

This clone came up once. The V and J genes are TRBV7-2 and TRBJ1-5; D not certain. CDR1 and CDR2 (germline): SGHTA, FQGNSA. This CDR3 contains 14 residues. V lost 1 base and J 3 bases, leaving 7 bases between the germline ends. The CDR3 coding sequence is TGTGCCAGCAGCTTAGGACTGTTCAATCAGCCCCAGCATTTT. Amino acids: CASSLGLFNQPQHF.

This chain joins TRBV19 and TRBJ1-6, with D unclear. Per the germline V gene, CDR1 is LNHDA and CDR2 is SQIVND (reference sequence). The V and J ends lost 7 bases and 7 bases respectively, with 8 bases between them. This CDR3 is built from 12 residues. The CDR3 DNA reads TGTGCCAGTAAGGCAGGAAATTCACCCCTCCACTTT. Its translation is CASKAGNSPLHF. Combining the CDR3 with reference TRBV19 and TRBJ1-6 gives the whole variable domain DGGITQSPKYLFRKEGQNVTLSCEQNLNHDAMYWYRQDPGQGLRLIYYSQIVNDFQKGDIAEGYSVSREKKESFPLTVTSAQKNPTAFYLCASKAGNSPLHFGNGTRLTVT.

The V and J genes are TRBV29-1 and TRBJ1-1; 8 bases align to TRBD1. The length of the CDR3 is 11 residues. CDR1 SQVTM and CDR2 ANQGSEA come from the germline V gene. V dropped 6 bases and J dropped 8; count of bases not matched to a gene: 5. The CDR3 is CSVGTGQEAFF. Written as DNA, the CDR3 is TGCAGCGTAGGGACAGGCCAGGAAGCTTTCTTT.

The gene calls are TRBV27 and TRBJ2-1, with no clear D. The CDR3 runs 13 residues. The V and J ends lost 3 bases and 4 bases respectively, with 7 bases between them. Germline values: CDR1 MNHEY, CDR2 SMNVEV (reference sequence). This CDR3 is CASSLWRYNEQFF. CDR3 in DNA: TGTGCCAGCAGTTTGTGGCGGTACAATGAGCAGTTCTTC.

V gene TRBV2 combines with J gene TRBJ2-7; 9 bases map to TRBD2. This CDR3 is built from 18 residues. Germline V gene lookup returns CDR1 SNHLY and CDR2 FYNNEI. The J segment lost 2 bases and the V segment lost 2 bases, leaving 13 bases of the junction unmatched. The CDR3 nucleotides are TGTGCCAGCAGTGAAACGGTTGTTGGCGGGAGGGCCCCCTACGAGCAGTACTTC. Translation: CASSETVVGGRAPYEQYF.

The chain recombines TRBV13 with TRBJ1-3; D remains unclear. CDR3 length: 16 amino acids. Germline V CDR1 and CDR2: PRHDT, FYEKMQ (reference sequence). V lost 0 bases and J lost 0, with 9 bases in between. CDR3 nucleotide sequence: TGTGCCAGCAGCTTAGGAGCGTTGAGCTCTGGAAACACCATATATTTT. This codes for CASSLGALSSGNTIYF. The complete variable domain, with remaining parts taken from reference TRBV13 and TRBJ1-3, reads AAGVIQSPRHLIKEKRETATLKCYPIPRHDTVYWYQQGPGQDPQFLISFYEKMQSDKGSIPDRFSAQQFSDYHSELNMSSLELGDSALYFCASSLGALSSGNTIYFGEGSWLTVV.

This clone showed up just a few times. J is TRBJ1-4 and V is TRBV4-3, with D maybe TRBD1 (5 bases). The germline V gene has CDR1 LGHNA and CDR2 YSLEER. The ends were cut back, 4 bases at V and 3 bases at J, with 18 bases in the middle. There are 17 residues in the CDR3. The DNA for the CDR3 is TGCGCCAGCAGCCGAAATAAGGGAGGGGAAGCTAATGAAAAACTGTTTTTT. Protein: CASSRNKGGEANEKLFF.

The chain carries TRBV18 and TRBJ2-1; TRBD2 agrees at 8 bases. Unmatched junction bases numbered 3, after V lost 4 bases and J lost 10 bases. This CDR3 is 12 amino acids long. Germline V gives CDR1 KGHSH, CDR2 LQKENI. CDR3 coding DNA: TGTGCCAGCTCACAGACTAGCGCCGAGCAGTTCTTC. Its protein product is CASSQTSAEQFF.

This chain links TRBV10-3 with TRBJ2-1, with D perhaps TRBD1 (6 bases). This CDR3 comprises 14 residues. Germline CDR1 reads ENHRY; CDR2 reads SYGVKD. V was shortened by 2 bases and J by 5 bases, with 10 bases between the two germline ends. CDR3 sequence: CAISEEGVDNEQFF. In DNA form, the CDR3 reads TGTGCCATCAGTGAGGAGGGGGTCGACAATGAGCAGTTCTTC.